This T cell receptor (beta chain) was captured by sequencing in a study of T-cell memory formation after mild COVID-19. The study's findings and limits: For contracting clones, CD4+ ones sat mainly in CM and EM, CD8+ in EMRA. Cross-reactive memory seemingly joined, as some responding clones were found in pre-infection memory.

In the case of this clonotype: Its antigen is not known.

TCRdb recomputed calls from the 5' RACE reads with MiXCR, one row per CDR3 protein. The sample includes over 500,000 distinct CDR3 sequences, 15% to 20% of them seen just once. Trimming shortened V by 0 bases and J by 4 bases, and 12 bases separated the two germline ends. Germline CDR1 LGHNA, CDR2 YNFKEQ. This CDR3 has 15 residues. The TCR sequence derives from an adult woman who had mild COVID-19 (a few samples of this study predate the infection). Cell type and time point are not known. The chain uses TRBV4-2 and TRBJ1-2; D possibly corresponds to TRBD1 (5 bases). The sample consisted of PBMCs or a T cell subset sorted from them (not recorded which). CDR3 bases: TGTGCCAGCAGCCAAGACCTCGGGGGAGGCTATGGCTACACCTTC. Translation: CASSQDLGGGYGYTF.